The present entry profiles one TCR beta chain with its context. This entry belongs to a study of blood T cell repertoires in COVID-19. Per the study methods: The authors estimated nucleated cell counts from reference gene primer amplification. The assay was immunoSEQ multiplex PCR, and TCRdb's table has in-frame clones only and misses some. That table furnishes V, J and clone size, whereas the DNA furnished D and trimming. The repertoire holds approximately 670,000 clones, 85% to 90% seen once, with around 0.3% in the top ten. Germline CDR1 reads SGDLS; CDR2 reads YYNGEE. The V end was cut by 4 bases, the J end by 4 bases, with 11 bases between. This CDR3 region has 14 residues.

This TCR derives from a woman aged 18-29 years with acute or convalescent COVID-19. The rearrangement links TRBV9 to TRBJ2-2, with a weak D call TRBD1 (6 bases). The sequencing input was peripheral blood. CDR3 in amino acids: CASSPGQITGELFF. CDR3 sequence (DNA): TGTGCCAGCAGCCCCGGACAGATCACCGGGGAGCTGTTTTTT.